Here is one T cell receptor beta chain with its context. Its antigen remains unidentified. It has no much larger one-base neighbor in the sample; base qualities were not kept. The method was the immunoSEQ multiplex PCR assay. For the multiplex PCR, a mixture combining 60 forward primers for TCR Vbeta segments and 13 reverse primers for TCR Jbeta segments was used. A multiplex PCR assay on genomic DNA amplified the CDR3 region of rearranged TCR beta genes. The Illumina HiSeq System was used to sequence the amplified TCR beta libraries as 87-base-pair reads. In the original analysis: A later analysis counted about 80 million unique TCR beta chains across the 600 to 850 repertoires, and 9 million to 14 million of these chains were shared by at least two donors. Raw reads were error-corrected and collapsed into unique sequences by a nearest-neighbor algorithm in which closely related sequences were merged to remove PCR and sequencing errors. To assign V, D and J gene segments, CDR3 sequences were aligned to IMGT reference sequences. For a sequence to be retained, at least a six-nucleotide match to both a V gene segment and a J gene segment was required. Rearrangements were called productive when the CDR3 lacked stop codons and stayed in frame with V and J; all others were non-productive. Following IMGT convention, CDR3 was defined as the stretch from the second conserved V-encoded cysteine to the conserved J-encoded phenylalanine. In an earlier analysis of approximately 500 of the donors, sequences lacking an unambiguous match to a single V gene segment were excluded. In an earlier analysis of 587 of the donors, V segments were called functional above 56.7% productive rearrangements and were called segregating when the between-donor standard deviation exceeded 5%. A statistical classification framework was built to diagnose cytomegalovirus status from the catalog of TCR beta chain sequences. In a later analysis, V and J genes were assigned by comparing TCR nucleotide sequences against IMGT/GENE-DB human TR gene sequences. In a later analysis, CDR3 sequences and most-parsimonious VDJ recombination scenarios were assigned using the TCRdist pipeline. A later analysis defined each TCR beta chain by its CDR3 amino acid sequence plus V-gene family, and excluded reads lacking a unique V-gene family. As a way to deal with suspected cross-contamination and a sequencing artifact, a later analysis dropped approximately 570 nucleotide sequences that were highly shared and had low generation probability. In a later analysis, a clonal expansion index for each public chain was calculated from normalized within-repertoire ranks of inferred template counts. Generation probabilities in a later analysis came from a VDJ recombination model fitted to out-of-frame rearrangements, and those results were checked against IGoR. Hypergeometric tests were used in a later analysis to score TCR-TCR, TCR-HLA and TCR-CMV co-occurrence, with a repertoire-size bias correction applied to the TCR pairs. In a later analysis, false discovery rates were estimated by permuting HLA or CMV assignments 20 times. In a later analysis, co-occurring TCRs were grouped with DBSCAN, and TCRdist sequence similarity was added when clustering was performed within HLA-allele-positive subsets. Repertoires with fewer than 30,000 or more than 120,000 public chains, plus five repertoires with anomalous nucleotide sharing, were excluded from co-occurrence clustering. The table comes from immuneACCESS by way of TCRdb, which keeps in-frame sequences with V and J called. Part of the clones is missing from these tables; in studies checked, under half for an unresolved V gene and the rest for unknown reasons. V and J calls and clone size are given by that table; D and trimming were obtained from the DNA. A total of about 150,000 clones appear in this sample, about four fifths of them only once. The top ten clonotypes cover about 3.7% of the sample.

In total, approximately 700 healthy bone marrow donors made up the cohort. At the time of sampling, all cohort members were nominally healthy, though unrecorded immune exposures were likely present. Of the 700 or so cohort members, about 290 had a positive CMV serostatus and about 350 had a negative one, while no CMV serostatus was recorded for the donor. Every donor gave a peripheral blood sample, and the peripheral blood mononuclear cells from that sample were used for TCR beta sequencing. Genomic DNA extraction from the blood cell samples was performed with the Qiagen DNeasy Blood Extraction Kit. This entry comes from a study of cytomegalovirus exposure and HLA in healthy donors (dated by TCRdb to between 2016 and 2019). About the investigation overall: In an earlier analysis of 450 to 750 of the donors, 250 to 350 Gb of sequence data and approximately 120 million unique TCR beta sequences from roughly 180 million T cells were reported. The T cell repertoires of some 700 subjects were profiled by immunosequencing and related to cytomegalovirus serostatus. Typing coverage differed by locus: A, B, C, DRB1 and DQB1 were typed in roughly 620-630 donors, DQA1 in 500 to 550, DPA1 in around 600, and DPB1 in 400 to 480. Roughly 310 gigabases of sequencing data and around 87 million unique TCR sequences were included in an early release covering roughly 600 HLA-typed donors. Among the approximately 400 genotyped donors, approximately 82% belonged to the genetic ancestry cluster associated with self-reported Caucasian donors. In a later analysis, previously published TCR beta repertoires from some 640 donors were re-analyzed and high-resolution HLA genotyping was added so that TCR occurrence patterns could be studied. Donor age, sex, ethnicity and CMV serostatus were compiled alongside the repertoire data. Among a few hundred genotyped donors of the cohort, an average of roughly 240,000 unique TCR beta nucleotide sequences were sequenced per donor, roughly a sixth of them non-productive. The study was designed to test whether signatures of past pathogen exposure could be identified by cataloging public T cell receptors. A separate validation cohort of roughly 130 different subjects was used in addition to the approximately 670-subject first cohort. Five DR-DQ haplotypes were handled as single units for association and clustering, since linkage in the cohort was strong. Every repertoire in the discovery cohort had been generated on one and the same sequencing platform. To decide whether each TCR beta V gene segment behaved as functional or pseudogenic, an earlier analysis of some 600 of the donors relied on high-throughput TCR beta sequencing. Rather than using new phenotypic data, the later analysis identified candidate immune exposures from TCR beta sequences and from how often those sequences occurred across donors. A later genetic analysis took genome-wide SNP genotypes for about 55% of the 666 donors and used that subset as a discovery cohort. High-throughput TCR immunosequencing, statistical association of individual TCRs with disease status, and machine learning were combined to predict cytomegalovirus infection status. HLA typing included class I and class II loci at four-digit resolution. Points the paper makes about the study in general: Because counts were too low, approximately 18 rarely observed V segments, including chromosome 9 orphons, were excluded from the earlier analysis of several hundred of the donors. Because HLA typing was unavailable for some donors at each locus, only the typed subset was used in association tests. In a later analysis, HLA-associated TCR beta chains showed more clonal expansion and lower generation probabilities than non-associated chains that were equally common. The study listed 150 to 200 TCR beta chains as associated with cytomegalovirus. A further reported finding was that TCR beta sequences accurately predicted the HLA-A and HLA-B alleles for most subjects in the first cohort. In an earlier analysis of around 500 of the donors, most TCR beta V segments appeared in productive rearrangements about 90% or about 30% of the time, broadly matching IMGT annotations. In a later analysis, TCR association rates were found to vary across HLA loci, with the most associated TCRs seen for DRB1 alleles and the fewest for HLA-C alleles. Because the 87-base-pair reads could not distinguish some IMGT-functional V segments, including TRBV6-2 and TRBV6-3, those segments were excluded. The authors suggested that the approach could potentially be extended to other disease states and immunological phenotypes. At a false discovery rate of 0.05, a later analysis linked 16,951 TCR beta sequences to specific HLA alleles. A later genetic analysis associated a missense DCLRE1C variant with V-gene and J-gene trimming of TCR beta chains, and an independent cohort replicated the association. The sequencing pipeline was judged likely to have produced a cluster of highly shared sequence variants as a technical artifact. Most CMV-associated TCR beta chains appeared to be HLA-restricted in a later analysis, and the HLA associations seemed to be driven largely by CMV exposure. Sequencing depth was assumed to be roughly uniform across donors in the presence/absence analyses, though that assumption may not hold. According to a later analysis, parvovirus B19, influenza, CMV and Epstein-Barr virus appeared linked to several top co-occurrence clusters. For the cohort, immune exposure information was limited to CMV serostatus. Linkage disequilibrium might explain the correlated functional status among segregating V segments, but an unknown experimental factor could not be excluded. Assigning TCR associations to individual alleles was difficult when HLA alleles, especially DR and DQ, strongly co-occurred. Cytomegalovirus status was reported to be diagnosed by the classifier with high specificity and sensitivity in both the original and validation cohorts. The cohort was sequenced for TCR beta chains only, and without alpha or paired-chain data the features that could be detected were limited. While some public TCRs were present in many individuals, most TCR sequences turned up only very rarely across donors. In vitro tests confirmed that a few of the cytomegalovirus-associated TCR beta chains recognize cytomegalovirus antigens. In a later genetic analysis, fewer N-insertions in productive TCRs were reported among donors in an Asian-associated ancestry cluster than the roughly 670-donor mean.

From the germline V gene, CDR1 is SGDLS and CDR2 is YYNGEE. Trimming costs V 2 bases and J 0 bases, and their ends lie 15 bases apart. The CDR3 runs 17 residues from the cysteine to the phenylalanine. This entry keeps only the CDR3 DNA: 51 bases, framed from base 1. The origin of this receptor is a human donor in good health. The specimen was PBMCs. The V and J genes are TRBV9 and TRBJ1-3; a weak D assignment points to TRBD1 (5 bases agree). This receptor carries the CDR3 CASSVTLTELSGNTIYF. The nucleotides read TGTGCCAGCAGCGTCACCCTGACAGAACTCTCTGGAAACACCATATATTTT.